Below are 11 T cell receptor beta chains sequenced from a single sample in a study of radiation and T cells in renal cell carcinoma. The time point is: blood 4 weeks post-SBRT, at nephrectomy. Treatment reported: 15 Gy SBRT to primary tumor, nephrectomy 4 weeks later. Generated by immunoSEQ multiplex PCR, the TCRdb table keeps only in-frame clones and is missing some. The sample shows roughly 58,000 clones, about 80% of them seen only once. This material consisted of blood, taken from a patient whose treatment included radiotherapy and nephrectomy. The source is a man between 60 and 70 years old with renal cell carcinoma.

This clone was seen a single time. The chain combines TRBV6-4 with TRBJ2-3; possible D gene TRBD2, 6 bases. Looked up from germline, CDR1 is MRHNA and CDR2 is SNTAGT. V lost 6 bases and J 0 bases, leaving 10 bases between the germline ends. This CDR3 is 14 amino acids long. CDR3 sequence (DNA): TGTGCCAGCAGCCCGGGGGTTAGCACAGATACGCAGTATTTT. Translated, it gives CASSPGVSTDTQYF.

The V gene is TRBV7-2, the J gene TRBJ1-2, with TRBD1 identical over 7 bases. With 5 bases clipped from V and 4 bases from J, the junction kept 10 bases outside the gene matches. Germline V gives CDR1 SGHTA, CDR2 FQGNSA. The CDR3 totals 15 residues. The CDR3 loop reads CASSTSGTASYGYTF. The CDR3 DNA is TGTGCCAGCAGCACCTCCGGGACAGCTAGCTATGGCTACACCTTC.

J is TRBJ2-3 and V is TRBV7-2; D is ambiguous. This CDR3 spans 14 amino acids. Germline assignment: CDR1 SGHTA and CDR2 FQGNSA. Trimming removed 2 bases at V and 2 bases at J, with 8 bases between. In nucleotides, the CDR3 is TGTGCCAGCAGCTTAAACTCCATCACAGATACGCAGTATTTT. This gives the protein CASSLNSITDTQYF.

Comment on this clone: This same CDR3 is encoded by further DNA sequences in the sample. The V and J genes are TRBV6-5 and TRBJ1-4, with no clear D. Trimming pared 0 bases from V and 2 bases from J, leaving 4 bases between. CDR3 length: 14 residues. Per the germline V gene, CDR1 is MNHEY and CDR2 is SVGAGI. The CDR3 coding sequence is TGTGCCAGCAGTTACTCACAGACTAATGAAAAACTGTTTTTT. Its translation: CASSYSQTNEKLFF.

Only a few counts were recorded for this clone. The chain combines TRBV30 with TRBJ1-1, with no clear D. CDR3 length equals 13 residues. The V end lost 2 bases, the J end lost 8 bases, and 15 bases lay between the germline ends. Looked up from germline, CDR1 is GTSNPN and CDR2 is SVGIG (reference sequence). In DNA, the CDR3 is TGTGCCTGGAGTATAGGTGTCAACCGCGAAGCTTTCTTT. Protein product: CAWSIGVNREAFF.

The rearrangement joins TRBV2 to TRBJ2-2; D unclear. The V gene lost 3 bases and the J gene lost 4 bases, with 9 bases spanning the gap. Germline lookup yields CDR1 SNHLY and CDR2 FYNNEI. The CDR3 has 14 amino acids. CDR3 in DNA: TGTGCCAGCAGTGAGGCAAGGAGCACCGGGGAGCTGTTTTTT. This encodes CASSEARSTGELFF.

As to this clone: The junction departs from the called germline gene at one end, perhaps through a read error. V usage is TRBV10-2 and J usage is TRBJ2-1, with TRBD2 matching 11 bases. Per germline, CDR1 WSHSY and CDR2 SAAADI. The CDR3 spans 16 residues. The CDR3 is CASNELGTSGNNEQFF. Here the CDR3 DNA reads TGCGCCAGCAATGAGTTAGGGACTAGCGGAAACAATGAGCAGTTCTTC.

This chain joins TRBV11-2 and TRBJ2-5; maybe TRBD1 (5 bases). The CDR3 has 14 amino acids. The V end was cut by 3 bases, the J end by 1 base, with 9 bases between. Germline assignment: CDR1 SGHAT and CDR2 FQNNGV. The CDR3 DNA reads TGTGCCAGCAGCTTCGCCAGGGCCCAAGAGACCCAGTACTTC. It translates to CASSFARAQETQYF.

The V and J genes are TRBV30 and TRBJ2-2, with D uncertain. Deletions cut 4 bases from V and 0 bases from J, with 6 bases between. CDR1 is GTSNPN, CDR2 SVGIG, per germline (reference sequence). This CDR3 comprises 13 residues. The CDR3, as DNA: TGTGCCTGGACCTATACGAACACCGGGGAGCTGTTTTTT. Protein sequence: CAWTYTNTGELFF. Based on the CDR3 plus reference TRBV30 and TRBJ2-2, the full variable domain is SQTIHQWPATLVQPVGSPLSLECTVEGTSNPNLYWYRQAAGRGLQLLFYSVGIGQISSEVPQNLSASRPQDRQFILSSKKLLLSDSGFYLCAWTYTNTGELFFGEGSRLTVL.

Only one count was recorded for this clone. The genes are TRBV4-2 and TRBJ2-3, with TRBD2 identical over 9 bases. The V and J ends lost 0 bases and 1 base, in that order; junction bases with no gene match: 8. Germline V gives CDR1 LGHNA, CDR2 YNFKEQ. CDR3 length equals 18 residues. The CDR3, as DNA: TGTGCCAGCAGCCAAGAGGGCGCGGGAGGGCCCGGCACAGATACGCAGTATTTT. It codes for CASSQEGAGGPGTDTQYF.

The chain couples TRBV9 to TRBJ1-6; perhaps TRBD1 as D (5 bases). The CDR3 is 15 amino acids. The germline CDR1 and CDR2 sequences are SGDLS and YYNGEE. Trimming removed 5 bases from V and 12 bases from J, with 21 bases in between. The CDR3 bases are TGTGCCAGCAGTGGCCCAGTCGGGAGGGGCCTACCCCTCCACTTT. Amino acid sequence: CASSGPVGRGLPLHF.